This entry features one TCR beta chain sequence. One end of the junction varies from germline; a read error may be responsible. Sequenced by immunoSEQ multiplex PCR; TCRdb stores in-frame clones only, minus some. The sample has a few hundred clones, roughly 76% seen once. The sample originates from a study of T cell repertoires in ileal Crohn's disease. The sorted cells were lamina propria lymphocytes from surgical specimens, first isolated by density gradient. Adults with ileal or ileocolonic Crohn's disease and an indication for resection were eligible. Germline CDR1 and CDR2: SGHAT and FQNNGV. The CDR3 extends over 13 amino acids.

This TCR was recovered from an adult with Crohn's disease. Material for sequencing was CD4+ T cells sorted from the ileum. The chain employs TRBV11-2 and TRBJ1-2; the D is unclear. Here the CDR3 DNA reads TGTGCCAGCAGCATAGACTCTAACTATGGCTACACCTTC. Protein: CASSIDSNYGYTF. Supplemented by reference TRBV11-2 and TRBJ1-2, the full variable domain reads EAGVAQSPRYKIIEKRQSVAFWCNPISGHATLYWYQQILGQGPKLLIQFQNNGVVDDSQLPKDRFSAERLKGVDSTLKIQPAKLEDSAVYLCASSIDSNYGYTFGSGTRLTVV.